What follows describes a single T cell receptor beta chain. A read error may account for a junction end that differs from germline. The sample originates from a study of blood T cell repertoires in COVID-19. In the source study's methods: Quantification of nucleated cells was approximated via reference gene primer amplification. Only in-frame clones appear in the TCRdb table, and some are missing; sequencing was by immunoSEQ multiplex PCR. That table gives V, J and clone size, and the DNA gave D and trimming. The sample yields 190,000 or so clones, roughly 86% seen once. The CDR3 is made up of 16 amino acids. Germline V gene data show CDR1 as MRHNA and CDR2 as SNTAGT.

The gene calls are TRBV6-4 and TRBJ1-3; 9 bases line up with TRBD1. Sequences were obtained from peripheral blood. The clonotype comes from a man in his forties or fifties with active or convalescent COVID-19. The CDR3 loop is CAGRTGVALSGNTIYF. The CDR3 DNA is TGTGCCGGCAGGACAGGGGTCGCCCTATCTGGAAACACCATATATTTT.